This TCR beta chain was identified during a study of blood T cells in healthy people across ages. General study results and limits: When one million T cells were used, diversity estimates were thought to be underestimates.

Primed by a sample-barcoded 5' primer and a J-beta primer mix, a second PCR proceeded for roughly 6 to 12 cycles. TCRdb itself ran the 5' RACE reads through MiXCR, one entry per CDR3 protein. The table lists some 1.4 million distinct CDR3 sequences, approximately 38% of them singletons. The total RNA that was extracted per sample amounted to at least 5.5 micrograms. Details on this clonotype: Its cognate antigen is unknown.

J was trimmed by 1 base and V by 5 bases; bases with no gene match: 10. The CDR3 sequence is 15 residues long. The germline V gene has CDR1 DFQATT and CDR2 SNEGSKA (reference sequence). The sample taken for sequencing was blood. The receptor was derived from a young woman in good health. This chain links TRBV20-1 with TRBJ1-1; 7 bases agree with TRBD1. CDR3 DNA sequence: TGCAGTGCTCACCCCGGGACAGTTCGGAACACTGAAGCTTTCTTT. Amino acid sequence: CSAHPGTVRNTEAFF.